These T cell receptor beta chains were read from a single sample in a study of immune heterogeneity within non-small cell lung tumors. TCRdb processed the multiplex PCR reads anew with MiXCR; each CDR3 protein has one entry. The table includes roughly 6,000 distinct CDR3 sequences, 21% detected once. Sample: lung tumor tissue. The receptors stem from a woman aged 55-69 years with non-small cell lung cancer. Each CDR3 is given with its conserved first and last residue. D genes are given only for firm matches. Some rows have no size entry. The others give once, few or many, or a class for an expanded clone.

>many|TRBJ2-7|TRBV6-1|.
TGTGCCACGCATGTCCCAGGGTTCGAGCAGTACTTC
CATHVPGFEQYF
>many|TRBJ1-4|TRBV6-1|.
TGTGCCAGCAGTGGATCTGCAACTAATGAAAAACTGTTTTTT
CASSGSATNEKLFF
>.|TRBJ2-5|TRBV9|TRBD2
TGTGCCAGCAGCGTAGGGACGGGAGGCCAAGAGACCCAGTACTTC
CASSVGTGGQETQYF
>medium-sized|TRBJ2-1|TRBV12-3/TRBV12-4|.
TGTGCCAGCAGTTTAGGCCCCCGGTGGGAGCAGTTCTTC
CASSLGPRWEQFF
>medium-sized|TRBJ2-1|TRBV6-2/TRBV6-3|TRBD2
TGTGCCAGCAGTTTGACTAGCGGGTCTAATAATGAGCAGTTCTTC
CASSLTSGSNNEQFF
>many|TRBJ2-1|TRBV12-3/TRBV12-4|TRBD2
TGTGCCAGCAGCTCGACTAGCTATGAGCAGTTCTTC
CASSSTSYEQFF
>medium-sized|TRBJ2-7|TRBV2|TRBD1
TGTGCCAGCAGAGGGGACAGGGGGTACGAGCAGTACTTC
CASRGDRGYEQYF
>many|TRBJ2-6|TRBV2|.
TGTGCCAGCATGTTCAGCTCTGGGGCCAACGTCCTGACTTTC
CASMFSSGANVLTF
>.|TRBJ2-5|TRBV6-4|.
TGTGCCAGCAGTGAATACCAAGAGACCCAGTACTTC
CASSEYQETQYF
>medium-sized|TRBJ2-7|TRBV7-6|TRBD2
TGTGCCAGCAGCCCCGGACTAGCGGGAGGCTACGAGCAGTACTTC
CASSPGLAGGYEQYF
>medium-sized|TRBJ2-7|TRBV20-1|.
TGCAGTGCTAGAGATTGGGGTGGAGCGGGCGAGCAGTACTTC
CSARDWGGAGEQYF
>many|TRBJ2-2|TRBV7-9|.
TGTGCCAGCAAAACCGGGGAGCTGTTTTTT
CASKTGELFF
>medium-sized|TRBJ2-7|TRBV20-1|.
TGCAGTGCACTAGATCAGGGCGTCGAGCAGTACTTC
CSALDQGVEQYF
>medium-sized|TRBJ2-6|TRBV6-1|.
TGTGCCACGGGGCAGGGCGACTCTGGGGCCAACGTCCTGACTTTC
CATGQGDSGANVLTF
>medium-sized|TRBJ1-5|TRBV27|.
TGTGCCAGCAGTCGGGGAAATAGCAATCAGCCCCAGCATTTT
CASSRGNSNQPQHF
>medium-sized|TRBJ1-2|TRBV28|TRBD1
TGTGCCAGCAGCCAGGGACAGGGATGGGGCTACACCTTC
CASSQGQGWGYTF
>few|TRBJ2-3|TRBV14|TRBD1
TGTGCCAGCAGCCCACCCAGACAGGGTGTAGATACGCAGTATTTT
CASSPPRQGVDTQYF
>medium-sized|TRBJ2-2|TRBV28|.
TGTGCCAGCAGTTTCGCCTGGGACCGGGCTAGGGAGCTGTTTTTT
CASSFAWDRARELFF